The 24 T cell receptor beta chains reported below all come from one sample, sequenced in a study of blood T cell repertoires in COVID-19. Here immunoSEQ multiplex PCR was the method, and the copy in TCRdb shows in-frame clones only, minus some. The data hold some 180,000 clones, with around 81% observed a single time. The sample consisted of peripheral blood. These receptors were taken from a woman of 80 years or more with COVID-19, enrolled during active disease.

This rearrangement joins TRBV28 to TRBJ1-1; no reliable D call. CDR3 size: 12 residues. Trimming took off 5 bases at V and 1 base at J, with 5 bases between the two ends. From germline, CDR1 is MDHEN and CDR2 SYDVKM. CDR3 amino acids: CASSVANTEAFF. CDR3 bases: TGTGCCAGCAGTGTGGCGAACACTGAAGCTTTCTTT.

CDR3 sequence: CASSQENAGGWSPLHF. The CDR3 bases are TGTGCCAGCAGCCAAGAGAACGCGGGAGGTTGGTCACCCCTCCACTTT. The chain recombines TRBV16 with TRBJ1-6; D uncertain. Deletions cut 2 bases from V and 10 bases from J, with 18 bases between. CDR3 length: 16 amino acids. Germline CDR1 reads KGHSY; CDR2 reads FQNENV.

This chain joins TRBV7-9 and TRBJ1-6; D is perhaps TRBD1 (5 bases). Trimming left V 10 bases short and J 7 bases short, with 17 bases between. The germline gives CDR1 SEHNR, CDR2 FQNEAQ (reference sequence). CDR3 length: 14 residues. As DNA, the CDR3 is TGTGCCACCGACCTTCGACAGACAAATTCACCCCTCCACTTT. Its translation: CATDLRQTNSPLHF. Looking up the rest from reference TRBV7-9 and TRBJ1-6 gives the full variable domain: DTGVSQNPRHKITKRGQNVTFRCDPISEHNRLYWYRQTLGQGPEFLTYFQNEAQLEKSRLLSDRFSAERPKGSFSTLEIQRTEQGDSAMYLCATDLRQTNSPLHFGNGTRLTVT.

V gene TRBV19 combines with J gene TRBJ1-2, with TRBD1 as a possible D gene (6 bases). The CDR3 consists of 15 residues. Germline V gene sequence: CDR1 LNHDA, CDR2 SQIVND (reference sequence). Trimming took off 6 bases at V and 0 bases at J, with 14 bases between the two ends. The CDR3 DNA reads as TGTGCCAGTAGCCTTTGGACAGCTTCTAACTATGGCTACACCTTC. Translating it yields CASSLWTASNYGYTF.

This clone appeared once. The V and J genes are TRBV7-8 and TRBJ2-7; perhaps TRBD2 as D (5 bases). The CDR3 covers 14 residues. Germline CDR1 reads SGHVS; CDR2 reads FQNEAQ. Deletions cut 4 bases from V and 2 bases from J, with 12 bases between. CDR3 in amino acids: CASSSEGFTYEQYF. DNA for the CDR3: TGTGCCAGCAGCTCTGAGGGTTTTACCTACGAGCAGTACTTC.

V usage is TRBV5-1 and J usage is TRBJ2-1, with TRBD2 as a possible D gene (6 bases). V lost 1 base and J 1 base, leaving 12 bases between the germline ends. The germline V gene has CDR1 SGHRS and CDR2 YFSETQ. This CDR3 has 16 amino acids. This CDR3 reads CASSLSAGNSYNEQFF. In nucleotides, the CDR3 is TGCGCCAGCAGCTTGTCAGCGGGTAATTCCTACAATGAGCAGTTCTTC.

As DNA, the CDR3 is TGTGCCAGCAGGCGCGGGACTGGAAACACCATATATTTT. This gives the protein CASRRGTGNTIYF. V is TRBV11-2 and J is TRBJ1-3; the D is unclear. The ends were cut back, 6 bases at V and 2 bases at J, with 8 bases in the middle. The germline CDR1 and CDR2 sequences are SGHAT and FQNNGV. The CDR3 sequence is 13 residues long.

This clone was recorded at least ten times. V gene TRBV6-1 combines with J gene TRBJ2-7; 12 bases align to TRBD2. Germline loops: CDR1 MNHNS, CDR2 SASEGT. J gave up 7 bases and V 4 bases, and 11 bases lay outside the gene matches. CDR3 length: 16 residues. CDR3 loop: CASSGNLAGGPGEQYF. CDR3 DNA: TGTGCCAGCAGTGGGAACCTAGCGGGAGGGCCGGGGGAGCAGTACTTC.

CDR3 protein: CASSPDLDLMEQYF. CDR3 bases: TGTGCCAGCAGCCCCGATCTCGACTTGATGGAGCAGTACTTC. V is TRBV7-9 and J is TRBJ2-7; D unclear. The V end was cut by 5 bases, the J end by 7 bases, with 18 bases between. In germline, CDR1 is SEHNR, CDR2 FQNEAQ (reference sequence). The CDR3 is made up of 14 amino acids.

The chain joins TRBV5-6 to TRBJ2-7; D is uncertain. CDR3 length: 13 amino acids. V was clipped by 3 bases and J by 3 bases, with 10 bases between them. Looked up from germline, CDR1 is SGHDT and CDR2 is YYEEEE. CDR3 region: CASSSFPFYEQYF. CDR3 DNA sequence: TGTGCCAGCAGCTCGTTCCCCTTCTACGAGCAGTACTTC.

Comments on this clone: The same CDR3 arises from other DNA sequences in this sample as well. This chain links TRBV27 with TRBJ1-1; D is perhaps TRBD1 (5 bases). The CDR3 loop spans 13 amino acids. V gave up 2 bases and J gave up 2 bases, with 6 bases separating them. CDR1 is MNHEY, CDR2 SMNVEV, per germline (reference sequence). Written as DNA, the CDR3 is TGTGCCAGCAGTTTAAGGGGAAACACTGAAGCTTTCTTT. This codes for CASSLRGNTEAFF.

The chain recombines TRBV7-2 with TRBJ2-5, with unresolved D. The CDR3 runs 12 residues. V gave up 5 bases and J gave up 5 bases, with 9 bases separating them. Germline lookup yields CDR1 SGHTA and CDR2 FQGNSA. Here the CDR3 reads CASSKTGETQYF. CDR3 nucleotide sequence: TGTGCCAGCAGCAAGACCGGGGAGACCCAGTACTTC.

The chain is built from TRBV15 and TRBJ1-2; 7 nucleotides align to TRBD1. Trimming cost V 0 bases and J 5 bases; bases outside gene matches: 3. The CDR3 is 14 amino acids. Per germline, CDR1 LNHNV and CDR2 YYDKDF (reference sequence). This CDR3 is CATSRDRTGYGYTF. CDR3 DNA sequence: TGTGCCACCAGCAGAGACCGGACAGGATATGGCTACACCTTC.

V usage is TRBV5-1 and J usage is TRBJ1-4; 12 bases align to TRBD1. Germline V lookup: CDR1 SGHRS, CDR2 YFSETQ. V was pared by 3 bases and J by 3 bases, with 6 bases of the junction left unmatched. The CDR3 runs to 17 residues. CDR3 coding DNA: TGCGCCAGCAGCTGGGGGACAGGGGGCTTAGCTAATGAAAAACTGTTTTTT. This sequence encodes CASSWGTGGLANEKLFF.

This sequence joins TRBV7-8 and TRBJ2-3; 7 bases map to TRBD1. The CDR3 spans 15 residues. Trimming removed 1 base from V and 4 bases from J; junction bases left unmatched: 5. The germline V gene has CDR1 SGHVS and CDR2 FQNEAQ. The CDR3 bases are TGTGCCAGCAGCTTAGTAGGGGGCCCCTCAGATACGCAGTATTTT. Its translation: CASSLVGGPSDTQYF.

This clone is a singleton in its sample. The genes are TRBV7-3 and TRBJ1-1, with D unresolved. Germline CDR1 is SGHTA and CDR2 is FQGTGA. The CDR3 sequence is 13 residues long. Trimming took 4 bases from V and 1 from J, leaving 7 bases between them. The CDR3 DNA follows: TGTGCCAGCAGCTGGGCAGCGAACACTGAAGCTTTCTTT. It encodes CASSWAANTEAFF.

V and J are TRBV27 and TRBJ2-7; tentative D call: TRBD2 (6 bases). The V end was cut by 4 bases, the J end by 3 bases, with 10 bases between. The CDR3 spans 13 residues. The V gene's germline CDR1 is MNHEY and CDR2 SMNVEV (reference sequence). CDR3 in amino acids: CASSSLANYEQYF. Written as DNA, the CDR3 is TGTGCCAGCAGTTCTCTAGCGAACTACGAGCAGTACTTC.

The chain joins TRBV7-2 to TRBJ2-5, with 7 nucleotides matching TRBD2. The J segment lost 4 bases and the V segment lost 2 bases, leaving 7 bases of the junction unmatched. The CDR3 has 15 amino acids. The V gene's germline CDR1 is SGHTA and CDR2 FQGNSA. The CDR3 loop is CASSLMGGSGETQYF. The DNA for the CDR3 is TGTGCCAGCAGCTTAATGGGCGGGAGCGGAGAGACCCAGTACTTC. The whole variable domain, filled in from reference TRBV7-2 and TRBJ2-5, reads GAGVSQSPSNKVTEKGKDVELRCDPISGHTALYWYRQSLGQGLEFLIYFQGNSAPDKSGLPSDRFSAERTGGSVSTLTIQRTQQEDSAVYLCASSLMGGSGETQYFGPGTRLLVL.

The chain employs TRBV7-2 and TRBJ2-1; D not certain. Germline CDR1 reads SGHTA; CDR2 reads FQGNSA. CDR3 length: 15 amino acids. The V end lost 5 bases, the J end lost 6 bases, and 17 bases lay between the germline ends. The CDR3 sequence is CASSPLPNWANEQFF. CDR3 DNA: TGTGCCAGCAGCCCTCTGCCGAATTGGGCCAATGAGCAGTTCTTC.

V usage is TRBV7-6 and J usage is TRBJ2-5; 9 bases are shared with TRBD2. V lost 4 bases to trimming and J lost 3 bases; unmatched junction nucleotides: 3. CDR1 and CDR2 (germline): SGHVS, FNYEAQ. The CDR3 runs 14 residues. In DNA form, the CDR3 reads TGTGCCAGCAGCTCGGGACTAGCTGAAGAGACCCAGTACTTC. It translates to CASSSGLAEETQYF.

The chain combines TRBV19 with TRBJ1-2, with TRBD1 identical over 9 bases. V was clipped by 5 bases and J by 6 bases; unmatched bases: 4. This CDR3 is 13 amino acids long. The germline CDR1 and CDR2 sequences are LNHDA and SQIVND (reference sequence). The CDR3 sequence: CASSRTGEDGYTF. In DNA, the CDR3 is TGTGCCAGTAGTCGGACAGGGGAGGATGGCTACACCTTC.

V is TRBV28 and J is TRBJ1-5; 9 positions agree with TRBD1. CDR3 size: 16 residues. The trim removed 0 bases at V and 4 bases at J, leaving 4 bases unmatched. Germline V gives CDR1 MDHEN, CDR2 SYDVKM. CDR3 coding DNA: TGTGCCAGCAGTTTATGGGGACAGGGAGCAAATCAGCCCCAGCATTTT. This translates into CASSLWGQGANQPQHF.

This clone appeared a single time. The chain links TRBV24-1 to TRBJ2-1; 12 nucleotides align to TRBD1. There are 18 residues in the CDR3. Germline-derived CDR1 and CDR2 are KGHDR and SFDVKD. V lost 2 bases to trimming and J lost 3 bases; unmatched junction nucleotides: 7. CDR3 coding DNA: TGTGCCACCAGTGATTCGGGACAGGGGGCGCGTGGCTACAATGAGCAGTTCTTC. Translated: CATSDSGQGARGYNEQFF.

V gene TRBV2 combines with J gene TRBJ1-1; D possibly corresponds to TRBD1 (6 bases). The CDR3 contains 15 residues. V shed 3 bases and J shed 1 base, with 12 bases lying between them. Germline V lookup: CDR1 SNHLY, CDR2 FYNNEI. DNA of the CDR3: TGTGCCAGCAGTGAGAGAGGGGGGGAGAACACTGAAGCTTTCTTT. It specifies CASSERGGENTEAFF. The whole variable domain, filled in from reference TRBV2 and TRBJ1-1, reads EPEVTQTPSHQVTQMGQEVILRCVPISNHLYFYWYRQILGQKVEFLVSFYNNEISEKSEIFDDQFSVERPDGSNFTLKIRSTKLEDSAMYFCASSERGGENTEAFFGQGTRLTVV.